One sample yielded the 18 T cell receptor beta chains listed below, sequenced in a study of T cell repertoires in cytomegalovirus infection. TCRdb used MiXCR to reprocess the reads, holding one entry per CDR3 protein. The data contain some 450,000 distinct CDR3 sequences, 30% to 40% of them seen just once; the ten biggest clones take up roughly an eighth. Material for sequencing was PBMCs. Receptors were obtained from a human donor in good health (CMV status not recorded). Some clones in this sample may be carry-over from other donors' samples.

The J gene is TRBJ2-5, the V gene TRBV5-1, with TRBD1 matching 9 bases. This CDR3 spans 14 amino acids. V lost 4 bases to trimming and J lost 1 base; unmatched junction nucleotides: 2. The germline gives CDR1 SGHRS, CDR2 YFSETQ. In DNA, the CDR3 is TGCGCCAGCAGCCCACAGGGGGCCCAAGAGACCCAGTACTTC. Protein: CASSPQGAQETQYF.

This chain connects TRBV19 to TRBJ1-5; D is undetermined. CDR1 and CDR2 (germline): LNHDA, SQIVND (reference sequence). V was pared by 10 bases and J by 3 bases, with 16 bases between. This CDR3 comprises 14 residues. The DNA of the CDR3 is TGTGCCACCAATAGTCTACAAGACAATCAGCCCCAGCATTTT. It encodes CATNSLQDNQPQHF.

This clonotype was seen repeatedly, ten times or more. The genes are TRBV7-9 and TRBJ1-1, with D maybe TRBD1 (6 bases). Deletions cut 1 base from V and 6 bases from J, with 18 bases between. Germline CDR1 is SEHNR and CDR2 is FQNEAQ (reference sequence). The CDR3 has 16 amino acids. CDR3: CASSLGAGGRFAEAFF. The CDR3 region has the DNA TGTGCCAGCAGCTTAGGTGCGGGGGGCCGCTTCGCTGAAGCTTTCTTT. The full variable domain, with the rest looked up from reference TRBV7-9 and TRBJ1-1, is DTGVSQNPRHKITKRGQNVTFRCDPISEHNRLYWYRQTLGQGPEFLTYFQNEAQLEKSRLLSDRFSAERPKGSFSTLEIQRTEQGDSAMYLCASSLGAGGRFAEAFFGQGTRLTVV.

The rearrangement links TRBV6-6 to TRBJ2-2; the match to TRBD2 covers 15 bases. The V and J ends lost 2 bases and 0 bases, in that order; junction bases with no gene match: 7. Germline V gene data show CDR1 as MNHNY and CDR2 as SVGAGI (reference sequence). This CDR3 region has 20 residues. CDR3 sequence (DNA): TGTGCCAGCAGTTACCAATTGGGACTAGCGGGGGGTACGAACACCGGGGAGCTGTTTTTT. Its translation is CASSYQLGLAGGTNTGELFF.

DNA for the CDR3: TGCGCCAGCAGCCAAGATGGTCAGGGGGCGAGAGAGCAGTACTTC. Its protein is CASSQDGQGAREQYF. The chain carries TRBV4-1 and TRBJ2-7; the match to TRBD1 covers 8 bases. In germline, CDR1 is MGHRA, CDR2 YSYEKL. The J segment lost 7 bases and the V segment lost 0 bases, leaving 8 bases of the junction unmatched. This CDR3 is 15 amino acids long.

V usage is TRBV6-6 and J usage is TRBJ2-1; D perhaps matches TRBD1 (5 bases). Trimming took 6 bases from V and 0 from J, leaving 12 bases between them. The germline CDR1 and CDR2 sequences are MNHNY and SVGAGI (reference sequence). The CDR3 length is 15 residues. The CDR3 spells CASSQGLSSYNEQFF. Written as DNA, the CDR3 is TGTGCCAGCAGCCAGGGTCTTAGCTCCTACAATGAGCAGTTCTTC.

The V gene is TRBV6-6, the J gene TRBJ2-5; 7 nucleotides match TRBD1. V lost 5 bases to trimming and J lost 1 base; unmatched junction nucleotides: 4. Looked up from germline, CDR1 is MNHNY and CDR2 is SVGAGI (reference sequence). There are 14 residues in the CDR3. This chain's CDR3 is CASSTNRGQETQYF. CDR3 bases: TGTGCCAGCAGTACTAACAGGGGCCAAGAGACCCAGTACTTC.

Note on this clonotype: At one end the junction does not follow the germline gene, possibly because of a read error. V usage is TRBV6-6 and J usage is TRBJ2-7; D not resolved. The CDR3 runs to 11 residues. Germline V CDR1 and CDR2: MNHNY, SVGAGI (reference sequence). CDR3 residues: CVSSYQEEQYF. DNA of the CDR3: TGTGTCAGCAGTTACCAGGAGGAGCAGTACTTC.

Only a few counts were recorded for this clonotype. The junction does not match germline at one end; this may be a read error. The V gene is TRBV7-6, the J gene TRBJ1-5; TRBD1 is a possible D gene (6 bases). The germline gives CDR1 SGHVS, CDR2 FNYEAQ. The CDR3 length is 14 residues. The CDR3 sequence is CASSQRGGNQPQHF. In DNA form, the CDR3 reads TGTGCCAGCAGCCAGAGGGGGGGCAACCAGCCCCAGCATTTT. Together with reference TRBV7-6 and TRBJ1-5, the CDR3 gives the full variable domain: GAGVSQSPRYKVTKRGQDVALRCDPISGHVSLYWYRQALGQGPEFLTYFNYEAQQDKSGLPNDRFSAERPEGSISTLTIQRTEQRDSAMYRCASSQRGGNQPQHFGDGTRLSIL.

With regard to this clonotype: Given a much more abundant clone one base away, this may be a read error. The chain couples TRBV7-9 to TRBJ2-2, with D possibly being TRBD1 or TRBD2 (5 bases each). In germline, CDR1 is SEHNR, CDR2 FQNEAQ (reference sequence). The CDR3 runs 16 residues. Here the CDR3 reads CASTQTSGTEAGEMFF. CDR3 in DNA: TGTGCCAGCACCCAAACTTCCGGGACCGAGGCCGGGGAGATGTTTTTT. Supplemented by reference TRBV7-9 and TRBJ2-2, the full variable domain reads DTGVSQNPRHKITKRGQNVTFRCDPISEHNRLYWYRQTLGQGPEFLTYFQNEAQLEKSRLLSDRFSAERPKGSFSTLEIQRTEQGDSAMYLCASTQTSGTEAGEMFFGEGSRLTVL.

The V and J genes are TRBV20-1 and TRBJ1-1; D is unclear. V dropped 3 bases and J dropped 0 bases, with 14 bases sitting between them. The CDR3 is 15 residues long. Germline CDR1 DFQATT, CDR2 SNEGSKA (reference sequence). CDR3 sequence reads: CSASTTLVLNTEAFF. The CDR3 DNA sequence: TGCAGTGCTAGTACCACGTTGGTCCTGAACACTGAAGCTTTCTTT.

The chain recombines TRBV7-9 with TRBJ1-3, with no clear D. Trimming shortened V by 3 bases and J by 0 bases, and 9 bases separated the two germline ends. CDR1 and CDR2 (germline): SEHNR, FQNEAQ (reference sequence). The CDR3 has 15 amino acids. CDR3 sequence reads: CASSFAPLSGNTIYF. DNA of the CDR3: TGTGCCAGCAGCTTCGCGCCCCTCTCTGGAAACACCATATATTTT.

This chain joins TRBV4-1 and TRBJ1-5, with unresolved D. This CDR3 is built from 13 residues. Germline values: CDR1 MGHRA, CDR2 YSYEKL. With 5 bases removed from V and 2 bases from J, the gap between germline ends came to 7 bases. CDR3 sequence reads: CASSGPGNQPQHF. Written as DNA, the CDR3 is TGCGCCAGCAGCGGACCAGGCAATCAGCCCCAGCATTTT.

Many counts were recorded for this clonotype. The V call is TRBV5-6, the J call TRBJ2-1; TRBD1 aligns across 7 bases. The CDR3 loop spans 14 amino acids. The V and J ends lost 0 bases and 4 bases, in that order; junction bases with no gene match: 1. In germline, CDR1 is SGHDT, CDR2 YYEEEE. The CDR3 nucleotides are TGTGCCAGCAGCTTGGGACAGGGATACAATGAGCAGTTCTTC. It yields the protein CASSLGQGYNEQFF.

The chain combines TRBV5-6 with TRBJ2-7; no clear D gene. V was pared by 0 bases and J by 5 bases, with 12 bases between. The germline V gene encodes CDR1 SGHDT and CDR2 YYEEEE. The length of the CDR3 is 14 residues. The CDR3 loop reads CASSLGRLFNEQYF. The CDR3, as DNA: TGTGCCAGCAGCTTGGGACGGCTGTTTAACGAGCAGTACTTC. The full variable domain, in which reference TRBV5-6 and TRBJ2-7 provide the parts outside the CDR3, is DAGVTQSPTHLIKTRGQQVTLRCSPKSGHDTVSWYQQALGQGPQFIFQYYEEEERQRGNFPDRFSGHQFPNYSSELNVNALLLGDSALYLCASSLGRLFNEQYFGPGTRLTVT.

This sequence joins TRBV11-2 and TRBJ2-7; TRBD2 agrees at 8 bases. The CDR3 is 15 residues long. V lost 5 bases and J lost 1; bases outside the gene matches: 7. Germline V CDR1 and CDR2: SGHAT, FQNNGV. The CDR3 bases are TGTGCCAGCAGCGCCAGCGGGGGCGAGTCCTACGAGCAGTACTTC. Its translation is CASSASGGESYEQYF.

This clonotype was seen many times. As DNA, the CDR3 is TGTGCCAGCAGCCGGGACGGAGGAAACACCATATATTTT. Translating it yields CASSRDGGNTIYF. The chain employs TRBV7-2 and TRBJ1-3; perhaps TRBD1 as D (5 bases). This CDR3 is 13 amino acids long. Germline V gene data show CDR1 as SGHTA and CDR2 as FQGNSA. Trimming cost V 5 bases and J 4 bases, with 9 bases left between them.

Remarks on this clonotype: Sequence at one end of the junction differs from germline and may be a read error. The chain combines TRBV7-2 with TRBJ2-2; weak D call: TRBD2 (5 bases). This CDR3 region has 15 residues. CDR1 is SGHTA, CDR2 FQGNSA, per germline. In DNA form, the CDR3 reads TGTGACAGCAGCTTAGCGCAGAACGCTCCCGGGGAGCTTTTTTTT. Protein sequence: CDSSLAQNAPGELFF. The full variable domain, completed using reference TRBV7-2 and TRBJ2-2, is GAGVSQSPSNKVTEKGKDVELRCDPISGHTALYWYRQSLGQGLEFLIYFQGNSAPDKSGLPSDRFSAERTGGSVSTLTIQRTQQEDSAVYLCDSSLAQNAPGELFFGEGSRLTVL.